The sample holds many counts of the clone carrying this TCR beta chain. Its antigen is still unknown. TCRdb redid the calling of the reads with MiXCR, one entry per CDR3 protein. The repertoire includes about 360,000 distinct CDR3 sequences, around 18% of them detected once, and around 9.3% sits in the top ten. The source of the sample is a study of T cell repertoires in cytomegalovirus infection. Turning to the study itself: An indication of both CMV infection and matching HLA type came from public TCR beta signatures. Findings and limits, study-wide: HLA-C-restricted, CMV-specific TCR beta clonotypes were dominant ex vivo.

V gave up 3 bases and J gave up 0 bases, with 12 bases separating them. The CDR3 loop spans 15 amino acids. Germline V gene sequence: CDR1 SGHTA, CDR2 FQGNSA. This TCR came from a human donor in good health (CMV status not recorded). Some clones in this sample may be carry-over from other donors' samples. Sequencing used PBMCs. V usage is TRBV7-2 and J usage is TRBJ2-7, with D tentatively TRBD2 (5 bases). The CDR3 loop is CASSLTPGGSYEQYF. For the CDR3, the DNA is TGTGCCAGCAGCTTGACTCCAGGAGGCTCCTACGAGCAGTACTTC.